The sample holds a few counts of the clone carrying this T cell receptor (beta chain). Its antigen is as yet unknown. This CDR3 is built from 12 residues. The germline gives CDR1 KGHDR, CDR2 SFDVKD. V lost 3 bases to trimming and J lost 5 bases, with 4 bases between them. The assay was immunoSEQ multiplex PCR, and TCRdb's table has in-frame clones only and misses some. The sample yields approximately 140,000 clones, about nine tenths seen once. The sample comes from a study of T cell responses to AZD1222 COVID-19 vaccine. For the study at large: Some second doses came at about 4 weeks and others at about 12 weeks; these were pooled. The study, taken as a whole, reports: The donor cohort was predominantly white British with a female majority, and clonal diversity may have been underestimated. Spike-specific TCR breadth and depth went up after people got two AZD1222 doses.

The sequenced sample was peripheral blood, obtained on day 0 of AZD1222 vaccination. This rearrangement joins TRBV24-1 to TRBJ1-3; D not resolved. The TCR originated in an adult in good health. The CDR3 spells CATSDQRNTIYF. The DNA of the CDR3 is TGTGCCACCAGTGATCAAAGAAACACCATATATTTT.